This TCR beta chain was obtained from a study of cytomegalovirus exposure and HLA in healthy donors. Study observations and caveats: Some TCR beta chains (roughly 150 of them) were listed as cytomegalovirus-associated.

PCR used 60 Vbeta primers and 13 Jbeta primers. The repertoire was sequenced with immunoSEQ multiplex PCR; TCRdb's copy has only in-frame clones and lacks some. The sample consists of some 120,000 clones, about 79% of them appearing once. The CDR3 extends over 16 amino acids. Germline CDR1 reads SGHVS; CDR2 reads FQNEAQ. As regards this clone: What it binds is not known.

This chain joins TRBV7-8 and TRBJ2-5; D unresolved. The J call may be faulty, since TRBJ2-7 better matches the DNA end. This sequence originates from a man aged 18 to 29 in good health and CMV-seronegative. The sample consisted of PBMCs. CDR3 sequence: CASSLVSPKSSYEQYF. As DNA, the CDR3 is TGTGCCAGCAGCTTAGTCTCACCTAAAAGCTCCTACGAGCAGTACTTC.